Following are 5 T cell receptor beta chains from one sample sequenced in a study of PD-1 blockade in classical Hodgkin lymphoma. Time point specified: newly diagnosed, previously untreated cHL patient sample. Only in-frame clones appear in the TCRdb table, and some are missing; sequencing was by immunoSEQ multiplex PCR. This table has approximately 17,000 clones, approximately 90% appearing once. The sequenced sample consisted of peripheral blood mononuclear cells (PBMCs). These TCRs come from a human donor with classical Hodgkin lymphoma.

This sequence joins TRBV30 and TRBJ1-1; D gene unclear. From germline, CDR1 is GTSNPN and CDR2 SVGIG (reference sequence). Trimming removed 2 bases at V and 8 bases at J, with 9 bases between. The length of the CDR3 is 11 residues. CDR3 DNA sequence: TGTGCCTGGAGTTTTCGGGTAGAAGCTTTCTTT. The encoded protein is CAWSFRVEAFF.

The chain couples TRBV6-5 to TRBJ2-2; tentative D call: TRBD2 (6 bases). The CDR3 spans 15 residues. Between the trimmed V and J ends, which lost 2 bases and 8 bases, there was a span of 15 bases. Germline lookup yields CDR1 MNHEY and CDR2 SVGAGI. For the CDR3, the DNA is TGTGCCAGCAGTTACAAGCTCGGCGGGATAGGGGAGCTGTTTTTT. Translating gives CASSYKLGGIGELFF.

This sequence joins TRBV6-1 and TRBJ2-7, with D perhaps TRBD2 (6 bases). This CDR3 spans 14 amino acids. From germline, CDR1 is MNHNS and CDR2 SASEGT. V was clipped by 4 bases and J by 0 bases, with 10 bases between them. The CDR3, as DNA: TGTGCCAGCAGTGTTGAAGCGGGCTCCTACGAGCAGTACTTC. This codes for CASSVEAGSYEQYF.

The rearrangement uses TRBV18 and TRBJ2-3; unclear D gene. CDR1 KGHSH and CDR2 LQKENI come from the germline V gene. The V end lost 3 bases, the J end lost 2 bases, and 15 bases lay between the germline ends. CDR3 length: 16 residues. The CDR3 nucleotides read TGTGCCAGCTCACCGTTTATCGGAACCCCCACAGATACGCAGTATTTT. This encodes CASSPFIGTPTDTQYF.

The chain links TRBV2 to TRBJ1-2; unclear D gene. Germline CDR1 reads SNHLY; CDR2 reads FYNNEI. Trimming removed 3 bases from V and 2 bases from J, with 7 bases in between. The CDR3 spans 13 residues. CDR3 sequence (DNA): TGTGCCAGCAGTGATCCGCCAAACTATGGCTACACCTTC. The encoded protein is CASSDPPNYGYTF.